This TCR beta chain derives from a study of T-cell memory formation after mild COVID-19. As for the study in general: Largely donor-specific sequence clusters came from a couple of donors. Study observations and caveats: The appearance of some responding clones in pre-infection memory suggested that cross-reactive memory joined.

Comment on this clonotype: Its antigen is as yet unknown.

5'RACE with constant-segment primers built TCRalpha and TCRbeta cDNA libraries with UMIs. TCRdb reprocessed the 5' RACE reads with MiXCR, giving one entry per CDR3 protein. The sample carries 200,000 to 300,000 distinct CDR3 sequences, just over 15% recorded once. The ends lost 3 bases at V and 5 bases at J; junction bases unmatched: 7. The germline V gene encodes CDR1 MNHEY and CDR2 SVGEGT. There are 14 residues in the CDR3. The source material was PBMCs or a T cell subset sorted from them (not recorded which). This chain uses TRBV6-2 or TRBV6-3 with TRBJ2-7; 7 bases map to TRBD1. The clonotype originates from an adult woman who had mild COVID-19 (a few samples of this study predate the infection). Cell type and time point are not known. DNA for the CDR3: TGTGCCAGCAGTTATCCTACAGGGGACAACGAGCAGTACTTC. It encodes CASSYPTGDNEQYF.